The 13 T cell receptor beta chains reported below all come from one sample, sequenced in a study of T cell repertoires in aging, cancer and after chemotherapy. Rearranged V-D-J TRB sequences were amplified with a mixed TRB-A/B primer pool. TCRdb reanalysed the multiplex PCR reads using MiXCR and keeps one entry per CDR3 protein. The repertoire holds under 10,000 distinct CDR3 sequences, roughly 34% seen once, with around 5% in the top ten. Amplification of TCR beta used genomic DNA extracted from peripheral blood. Sequences were obtained from blood. These TCRs come from a human donor in good health.

The CDR3 coding sequence is TGCAGTGCTAGAGTTGGGTGGGACTATGGCTACACCTTC. This sequence encodes CSARVGWDYGYTF. The rearrangement joins TRBV20-1 to TRBJ1-2; no clear D. Germline loops: CDR1 DFQATT, CDR2 SNEGSKA (reference sequence). CDR3 length: 13 residues. The V and J ends lost 1 base and 3 bases respectively, with 9 bases between them.

For the CDR3, the DNA is TGTGCCAGCAGACCCATCCGGGGGGCGTCCTACAATGAGCAGTTCTTC. Protein sequence: CASRPIRGASYNEQFF. The gene calls are TRBV5-4 and TRBJ2-1; a possible D gene is TRBD2 (7 bases). V shed 5 bases and J shed 1 base, with 16 bases lying between them. The CDR3 is 16 amino acids. Germline V CDR1 and CDR2: SGHNT, YYREEE (reference sequence).

The chain carries TRBV13 and TRBJ2-1, with TRBD2 identical over 14 bases. The trim removed 5 bases at V and 9 bases at J, leaving 9 bases unmatched. CDR1 PRHDT and CDR2 FYEKMQ come from the germline V gene (reference sequence). The CDR3 runs to 16 residues. CDR3 sequence: CASSPRLAGGPVEQFF. DNA of the CDR3: TGTGCCAGCAGCCCCCGACTAGCGGGAGGGCCCGTTGAGCAGTTCTTC.

This clonotype was observed a few times. This chain links TRBV29-1 with TRBJ1-5; D call uncertain. Trimming removed 4 bases at V and 3 bases at J, with 10 bases between. Germline assignment: CDR1 SQVTM and CDR2 ANQGSEA. The CDR3 is 13 residues long. Written as DNA, the CDR3 is TGCAGCGTTGTATCTGGAATCAATCAGCCCCAGCATTTT. Amino acid sequence: CSVVSGINQPQHF.

The chain uses TRBV11-1 and TRBJ2-5, with D perhaps TRBD1 or TRBD2 (5 bases each). The CDR3 runs to 14 residues. Trimming stripped 6 bases from V and 1 base from J, with 12 bases between. Germline values: CDR1 SGHAT, CDR2 FQDESV (reference sequence). CDR3 coding DNA: TGTGCCAGCAGGTCCGGGACCCCCCAAGAGACCCAGTACTTC. The encoded protein is CASRSGTPQETQYF.

The chain uses TRBV6-2 or TRBV6-3 and TRBJ2-1; D is possibly TRBD2 (5 bases). V was cut by 2 bases and J by 3 bases, with 5 bases left in between. The germline V gene encodes CDR1 MNHEY and CDR2 SVGEGT. The CDR3 is 13 residues long. The CDR3 DNA reads TGTGCCAGCAGTTACCGGGACTACAATGAGCAGTTCTTC. Encoded protein: CASSYRDYNEQFF.

The gene calls are TRBV7-2 and TRBJ2-3; 8 bases are a match to TRBD1. V lost 5 bases to trimming and J lost 1 base; unmatched junction nucleotides: 8. Germline lookup yields CDR1 SGHTA and CDR2 FQGNSA. CDR3 length equals 16 residues. The CDR3 nucleotides read TGTGCCAGCAGCATTGGACAGGGTATTGGCACAGATACGCAGTATTTT. Residues: CASSIGQGIGTDTQYF.

This chain connects TRBV6-5 to TRBJ1-2; a possible D gene is TRBD1 (5 bases). This CDR3 comprises 14 residues. The V end was cut by 0 bases, the J end by 4 bases, with 9 bases between. CDR1 is MNHEY and CDR2 is SVGAGI in the germline V gene. The CDR3 is CASSYSRGGYGYTF. The CDR3 DNA sequence: TGTGCCAGCAGTTACTCGCGGGGGGGCTATGGCTACACCTTC.

This clonotype was observed a few times. The chain uses TRBV6-5 and TRBJ2-3, with TRBD1 matching over 10 bases. Germline V gene sequence: CDR1 MNHEY, CDR2 SVGAGI. The CDR3 contains 18 residues. Trimming cost V 5 bases and J 3 bases; bases outside gene matches: 14. This CDR3 is CASSRTPTGQGWTDTQYF. CDR3 coding DNA: TGTGCCAGCAGTCGAACGCCGACGGGACAGGGGTGGACAGATACGCAGTATTTT.

The CDR3 is CSVQEGTPQSPQHF. CDR3 nucleotide sequence: TGCAGCGTTCAGGAAGGGACCCCCCAATCGCCCCAGCATTTT. V gene TRBV29-1 combines with J gene TRBJ1-5; D might be TRBD1 (5 bases). The CDR3 covers 14 residues. Trimming took off 5 bases at V and 9 bases at J, with 20 bases between the two ends. The germline CDR1 and CDR2 sequences are SQVTM and ANQGSEA.

By its share, this clonotype is large. CDR3 region: CSVETGAETQYF. The CDR3 region has the DNA TGCAGCGTTGAAACGGGGGCGGAGACCCAGTACTTC. The chain links TRBV29-1 to TRBJ2-5; the D call may be TRBD1 or TRBD2 (6 bases each). V was shortened by 2 bases and J by 5 bases, with 9 bases between the two germline ends. Germline V lookup: CDR1 SQVTM, CDR2 ANQGSEA. The CDR3 consists of 12 residues.

This clonotype was picked up a small number of times. The chain combines TRBV27 with TRBJ2-2; tentative D call: TRBD1 (6 bases). Trimming shortened V by 2 bases and J by 4 bases, and 8 bases separated the two germline ends. CDR3 size: 14 residues. Germline loops: CDR1 MNHEY, CDR2 SMNVEV (reference sequence). The CDR3 DNA sequence: TGTGCCAGCAGTTTACAGGGGATCACCGGGGAGCTGTTTTTT. Translated, it gives CASSLQGITGELFF.

This clonotype was picked up a small number of times. This chain uses TRBV6-1 with TRBJ1-2; D unresolved. Germline values: CDR1 MNHNS, CDR2 SASEGT. The CDR3 is 15 amino acids. Trimming took 3 bases from V and 0 from J, leaving 11 bases between them. The CDR3 reads CASSETLTSNYGYTF. In nucleotides, the CDR3 is TGTGCCAGCAGTGAGACACTAACTTCTAACTATGGCTACACCTTC.